The rows below give T cell receptor beta chains drawn from one sample of a study of CD8 T cells in ankylosing spondylitis. TCRdb reprocessed the 5' RACE reads with MiXCR, giving one entry per CDR3 protein. The sample holds about 140,000 distinct CDR3 sequences, roughly 8.4% seen once. The sequenced sample was synovial fluid, either unsorted or a sorted T cell fraction (not recorded which). The receptors here all came from a male donor with ankylosing spondylitis. The CDR3 runs from the conserved cysteine through the conserved F or W. Fields, in order: J gene, V gene, D gene, clone size, CDR3 protein, CDR3 DNA. A D gene is named only where the DNA matches it firmly. Only part of the rows carry a size: once, few, many, or a class if the clone is expanded.

j_gene: TRBJ2-7; v_gene: TRBV7-9; d_gene: NA; abundance: few; CDR3aa: CASSLSQGGYEQYF; CDR3nt: TGTGCCAGCAGCTTAAGCCAGGGTGGGTACGAGCAGTACTTC
j_gene: TRBJ2-1; v_gene: TRBV30; d_gene: NA; abundance: many; CDR3aa: CAWRPFISSLRPNNEQFF; CDR3nt: TGTGCCTGGAGGCCCTTTATCAGTTCCCTCCGCCCTAACAATGAGCAGTTCTTC
j_gene: TRBJ1-1; v_gene: TRBV6-1; d_gene: TRBD1; abundance: NA; CDR3aa: CASRWTGDTEAFF; CDR3nt: TGTGCCAGCAGGTGGACAGGGGACACTGAAGCTTTCTTT
j_gene: TRBJ2-5; v_gene: TRBV18; d_gene: NA; abundance: many; CDR3aa: CASSPLPQETQYF; CDR3nt: TGTGCCAGCTCACCCCTCCCTCAAGAGACCCAGTACTTC
j_gene: TRBJ2-1; v_gene: TRBV28; d_gene: TRBD2; abundance: NA; CDR3aa: CASGGAAIYNEQFF; CDR3nt: TGTGCCTCCGGGGGGGCCGCAATCTACAATGAGCAGTTCTTC
j_gene: TRBJ1-1; v_gene: TRBV7-9; d_gene: NA; abundance: NA; CDR3aa: CASSLRTPWRDTEAFF; CDR3nt: TGTGCCAGCAGCCTGCGGACACCTTGGAGGGACACTGAAGCTTTCTTT
j_gene: TRBJ1-4; v_gene: TRBV6-1; d_gene: NA; abundance: many; CDR3aa: CASSATGGTNEKLFF; CDR3nt: TGTGCCAGCAGTGCTACAGGTGGAACTAATGAAAAACTGTTTTTT
j_gene: TRBJ2-3; v_gene: TRBV3-1; d_gene: NA; abundance: NA; CDR3aa: CASSQDYVPGLTTDTQYF; CDR3nt: TGTGCCAGCAGCCAAGATTATGTCCCAGGGTTAACGACAGATACGCAGTATTTT
j_gene: TRBJ2-7; v_gene: TRBV20-1; d_gene: NA; abundance: few; CDR3aa: CSATRSLSEQYF; CDR3nt: TGCAGTGCTACGCGGAGTCTCAGCGAGCAGTACTTC
j_gene: TRBJ2-5; v_gene: TRBV7-2; d_gene: TRBD2; abundance: few; CDR3aa: CASSLAGGPETQYF; CDR3nt: TGTGCCAGCAGCTTAGCGGGAGGGCCAGAGACCCAGTACTTC
j_gene: TRBJ2-3; v_gene: TRBV5-1; d_gene: TRBD2; abundance: NA; CDR3aa: CASSPLAVLDTQYF; CDR3nt: TGCGCCAGCAGCCCCCTAGCGGTGCTAGATACGCAGTATTTT
j_gene: TRBJ2-3; v_gene: TRBV5-1; d_gene: NA; abundance: many; CDR3aa: CASSLLAVGTDTQYF; CDR3nt: TGCGCCAGCAGCTTGTTGGCAGTGGGCACAGATACGCAGTATTTT
j_gene: TRBJ1-6; v_gene: TRBV7-8; d_gene: NA; abundance: few; CDR3aa: CASSAVGAGRTPLHF; CDR3nt: TGTGCCAGCAGCGCCGTTGGGGCCGGGAGGACACCCCTCCACTTT
j_gene: TRBJ2-3; v_gene: TRBV9; d_gene: TRBD1; abundance: few; CDR3aa: CVSSVEGADTQYF; CDR3nt: TGTGTCAGCAGCGTAGAGGGGGCCGATACGCAGTATTTT
j_gene: TRBJ1-1; v_gene: TRBV13; d_gene: NA; abundance: NA; CDR3aa: CASSLAGVWAEAFF; CDR3nt: TGTGCCAGCAGCTTAGCCGGGGTTTGGGCTGAAGCTTTCTTT
j_gene: TRBJ2-1; v_gene: TRBV28; d_gene: NA; abundance: many; CDR3aa: CASSSGLAEQFF; CDR3nt: TGTGCCAGCAGTTCCGGACTGGCTGAGCAGTTCTTC
j_gene: TRBJ1-1; v_gene: TRBV7-9; d_gene: NA; abundance: few; CDR3aa: CASRNMWGPEAFF; CDR3nt: TGTGCCAGCAGAAATATGTGGGGTCCTGAAGCTTTCTTT
j_gene: TRBJ1-1; v_gene: TRBV29-1; d_gene: NA; abundance: few; CDR3aa: CSGRRTDEAFF; CDR3nt: TGCAGCGGCCGCAGGACGGACGAAGCTTTCTTT
j_gene: TRBJ2-1; v_gene: TRBV12-3/TRBV12-4; d_gene: TRBD1; abundance: few; CDR3aa: CASSLGQGFYNEQFF; CDR3nt: TGTGCCAGCAGTTTGGGACAGGGGTTCTACAATGAGCAGTTCTTC
j_gene: TRBJ1-1; v_gene: TRBV29-1; d_gene: NA; abundance: few; CDR3aa: CSVAQSEAFF; CDR3nt: TGCAGCGTCGCACAGAGTGAAGCTTTCTTT
j_gene: TRBJ1-6; v_gene: TRBV3-1; d_gene: TRBD1; abundance: many; CDR3aa: CASRTGNSPLHF; CDR3nt: TGTGCCAGCCGGACAGGGAATTCACCCCTCCACTTT
j_gene: TRBJ1-6; v_gene: TRBV6-5; d_gene: TRBD1; abundance: NA; CDR3aa: CASSYRTGGDSPLHF; CDR3nt: TGTGCCAGCAGTTATCGGACAGGGGGCGATTCACCCCTCCACTTT
j_gene: TRBJ2-1; v_gene: TRBV28; d_gene: NA; abundance: few; CDR3aa: CASSFRQTQFF; CDR3nt: TGTGCCAGCAGTTTTAGACAGACCCAGTTCTTC
j_gene: TRBJ2-5; v_gene: TRBV4-2; d_gene: NA; abundance: NA; CDR3aa: CASSQGNARGWERETQYF; CDR3nt: TGTGCCAGCAGCCAAGGGAACGCCAGGGGTTGGGAACGAGAGACCCAGTACTTC
j_gene: TRBJ1-1; v_gene: TRBV19; d_gene: NA; abundance: few; CDR3aa: CASSLPPRNTEAFF; CDR3nt: TGTGCCAGTAGTCTGCCACCGAGGAACACTGAAGCTTTCTTT
j_gene: TRBJ1-2; v_gene: TRBV6-5; d_gene: NA; abundance: NA; CDR3aa: CASSYSGRGRLYGYTF; CDR3nt: TGTGCCAGCAGTTACTCAGGCAGGGGACGACTCTATGGCTACACCTTC
j_gene: TRBJ2-3; v_gene: TRBV7-2; d_gene: TRBD2; abundance: many; CDR3aa: CASSLSAGGILTDTQYF; CDR3nt: TGTGCCAGCAGCTTATCAGCGGGGGGGATTCTCACAGATACGCAGTATTTT
j_gene: TRBJ2-4; v_gene: TRBV28; d_gene: NA; abundance: many; CDR3aa: CASSQGLSNKNIQYF; CDR3nt: TGTGCCAGCAGTCAAGGCCTGAGTAACAAAAACATTCAGTACTTC
j_gene: TRBJ2-2; v_gene: TRBV13; d_gene: TRBD1; abundance: NA; CDR3aa: CASSLPLRDRVTGELFF; CDR3nt: TGTGCCAGCAGCTTACCCCTCCGGGACAGGGTGACCGGGGAGCTGTTTTTT
j_gene: TRBJ2-1; v_gene: TRBV11-2; d_gene: TRBD2; abundance: many; CDR3aa: CASSLALAGGNEQFF; CDR3nt: TGTGCCAGCAGCTTAGCCCTAGCGGGAGGAAATGAGCAGTTCTTC
j_gene: TRBJ2-3; v_gene: TRBV6-2/TRBV6-3; d_gene: NA; abundance: many; CDR3aa: CASSSPFPGDTQYF; CDR3nt: TGTGCCAGCAGCTCGCCCTTTCCTGGAGATACGCAGTATTTT
j_gene: TRBJ1-1; v_gene: TRBV10-3; d_gene: NA; abundance: many; CDR3aa: CAISGDIRGTEAFF; CDR3nt: TGTGCCATCAGTGGGGACATCAGGGGCACTGAAGCTTTCTTT
j_gene: TRBJ1-4; v_gene: TRBV6-1; d_gene: TRBD1; abundance: few; CDR3aa: CASRGPGQGGFGEKLFF; CDR3nt: TGTGCCAGCAGAGGACCGGGACAGGGCGGGTTTGGTGAAAAACTGTTTTTT
j_gene: TRBJ1-3; v_gene: TRBV7-2; d_gene: TRBD1; abundance: NA; CDR3aa: CASSSMGTGISGNTIYF; CDR3nt: TGTGCCAGCAGCAGCATGGGGACAGGGATCTCTGGAAACACCATATATTTT
j_gene: TRBJ2-7; v_gene: TRBV5-5; d_gene: TRBD1; abundance: NA; CDR3aa: CASRRTGTGSSYEQYF; CDR3nt: TGTGCCAGCAGGCGTACCGGGACAGGAAGCTCCTACGAGCAGTACTTC
j_gene: TRBJ1-6; v_gene: TRBV20-1; d_gene: TRBD1; abundance: NA; CDR3aa: CSARGQRDSPLHF; CDR3nt: TGCAGTGCTAGGGGACAGCGCGATTCACCCCTCCACTTT
j_gene: TRBJ2-5; v_gene: TRBV2; d_gene: NA; abundance: few; CDR3aa: CASSEVETGTQYF; CDR3nt: TGTGCCAGCAGTGAAGTTGAGACTGGGACCCAGTACTTC
j_gene: TRBJ1-2; v_gene: TRBV7-2; d_gene: NA; abundance: few; CDR3aa: CASSLGTGTGYGYTF; CDR3nt: TGTGCCAGCAGCTTAGGAACAGGGACTGGCTATGGCTACACCTTC
j_gene: TRBJ2-7; v_gene: TRBV20-1; d_gene: TRBD2; abundance: many; CDR3aa: CSAVTSGRDYEQYF; CDR3nt: TGCAGTGCTGTAACTAGCGGGAGAGACTACGAGCAGTACTTC
j_gene: TRBJ2-3; v_gene: TRBV5-1; d_gene: NA; abundance: many; CDR3aa: CASSLGGLVISDTQYF; CDR3nt: TGCGCCAGCAGCTTGGGGGGGCTGGTGATATCAGATACGCAGTATTTT
j_gene: TRBJ1-3; v_gene: TRBV15; d_gene: TRBD1; abundance: many; CDR3aa: CATSTGGYGNTIYF; CDR3nt: TGTGCCACCAGCACAGGGGGTTATGGAAACACCATATATTTT
j_gene: TRBJ2-4; v_gene: TRBV7-2; d_gene: TRBD1; abundance: NA; CDR3aa: CASSLGRDRGQYF; CDR3nt: TGTGCCAGCAGCTTAGGGCGTGACAGGGGGCAGTACTTC
j_gene: TRBJ2-3; v_gene: TRBV4-2; d_gene: NA; abundance: many; CDR3aa: CASSHINFQGRGSDTQYF; CDR3nt: TGTGCCAGCAGCCACATCAATTTTCAGGGTCGGGGGTCAGATACGCAGTATTTT
j_gene: TRBJ2-6; v_gene: TRBV5-4; d_gene: NA; abundance: many; CDR3aa: CASSRSAGANVLTF; CDR3nt: TGTGCCAGCAGCCGGTCTGCCGGGGCCAACGTCCTGACTTTC
j_gene: TRBJ1-1; v_gene: TRBV4-1; d_gene: NA; abundance: few; CDR3aa: CASNKGPTSNTEAFF; CDR3nt: TGCGCCAGCAACAAAGGGCCGACATCGAACACTGAAGCTTTCTTT
j_gene: TRBJ2-7; v_gene: TRBV7-8; d_gene: NA; abundance: many; CDR3aa: CASSLAGTGDEQYF; CDR3nt: TGTGCCAGCAGCTTAGCCGGGACGGGGGACGAGCAGTACTTC
j_gene: TRBJ1-1; v_gene: TRBV5-6; d_gene: TRBD1; abundance: NA; CDR3aa: CASSSGQGAWTEAFF; CDR3nt: TGTGCCAGCAGCTCCGGACAGGGGGCATGGACTGAAGCTTTCTTT
j_gene: TRBJ2-7; v_gene: TRBV5-3; d_gene: TRBD2; abundance: NA; CDR3aa: CARGPGLAGGPSSYEQYF; CDR3nt: TGTGCCAGGGGCCCCGGACTAGCGGGGGGGCCAAGCTCCTACGAGCAGTACTTC
j_gene: TRBJ2-1; v_gene: TRBV10-3; d_gene: NA; abundance: few; CDR3aa: CAISEFGGSYNEQFF; CDR3nt: TGTGCCATCAGTGAGTTCGGGGGTTCCTACAATGAGCAGTTCTTC
j_gene: TRBJ1-2; v_gene: TRBV6-1; d_gene: TRBD1; abundance: few; CDR3aa: CASSPRDRGRGYTF; CDR3nt: TGTGCCAGCAGTCCCCGGGACAGGGGACGGGGCTACACCTTC
j_gene: TRBJ1-6; v_gene: TRBV6-1; d_gene: TRBD1; abundance: NA; CDR3aa: CASHRTGTSPLHF; CDR3nt: TGTGCCAGCCATCGGACAGGGACTTCACCCCTCCACTTT
j_gene: TRBJ1-1; v_gene: TRBV3-1; d_gene: NA; abundance: NA; CDR3aa: CASSRGSRTDTEAFF; CDR3nt: TGTGCCAGCAGCCGAGGGTCACGGACCGACACTGAAGCTTTCTTT
j_gene: TRBJ1-4; v_gene: TRBV29-1; d_gene: NA; abundance: many; CDR3aa: CSVEVDEKLFF; CDR3nt: TGCAGCGTTGAAGTGGATGAAAAACTGTTTTTT
j_gene: TRBJ1-2; v_gene: TRBV20-1; d_gene: NA; abundance: many; CDR3aa: CSARESGGSYTF; CDR3nt: TGCAGTGCTAGAGAATCTGGGGGCTCCTACACCTTC
j_gene: TRBJ2-1; v_gene: TRBV7-3; d_gene: TRBD1; abundance: many; CDR3aa: CASSVKPGQPDNEQFF; CDR3nt: TGTGCCAGCAGCGTAAAACCGGGACAGCCGGACAATGAGCAGTTCTTC
j_gene: TRBJ2-7; v_gene: TRBV5-6; d_gene: TRBD1; abundance: NA; CDR3aa: CASSLAGPGGYEQYF; CDR3nt: TGTGCCAGCAGCTTGGCGGGGCCAGGGGGCTACGAGCAGTACTTC
j_gene: TRBJ1-6; v_gene: TRBV20-1; d_gene: NA; abundance: few; CDR3aa: CSALRDENSPLHF; CDR3nt: TGCAGTGCTCTCCGGGATGAAAATTCACCCCTCCACTTT
j_gene: TRBJ2-7; v_gene: TRBV15; d_gene: NA; abundance: many; CDR3aa: CATSRVDSYEQYF; CDR3nt: TGTGCCACCAGCAGAGTTGACAGCTACGAGCAGTACTTC
j_gene: TRBJ2-7; v_gene: TRBV20-1; d_gene: TRBD1; abundance: few; CDR3aa: CSASPGQIISYEQYF; CDR3nt: TGCAGTGCTAGTCCGGGACAGATTATTTCCTACGAGCAGTACTTC
j_gene: TRBJ2-7; v_gene: TRBV3-1; d_gene: NA; abundance: NA; CDR3aa: CASSQDLQDREQYF; CDR3nt: TGTGCCAGCAGCCAAGATCTCCAGGACCGCGAGCAGTACTTC